This T cell receptor beta chain is drawn from a study of beta chain features in type 1 diabetes. The study's findings and limits: Among patients, naive, central memory and Treg TCRB repertoires appeared more similar than among healthy donors. TCRB CDR3s from Type 1 diabetes patients were moderately but significantly shorter in all four CD4+ subsets.

The CDR3 length is 16 residues. The germline V gene encodes CDR1 KGHSH and CDR2 LQKENI. J gave up 1 base and V 3 bases, and 4 bases lay outside the gene matches. The sample holds a few counts of this clone. Its antigen remains unidentified. Of the isolated RNA, all was reverse transcribed, and so the sequenced material was expressed TCRB transcripts. Libraries were prepared by immunoSEQ multiplex PCR; TCRdb keeps only in-frame clonotypes and omits some of them. The table shows about 650,000 clones, with around 11% occurring only once. The J gene is TRBJ1-1, the V gene TRBV18; TRBD1 aligns across 11 bases. The clonotype comes from a man aged 25 to 40 with type 1 diabetes. Sequencing was carried out using naive CD4+ T cells from blood. The CDR3 sequence is CASSPMGTGGNTEAFF. Written as DNA, the CDR3 is TGTGCCAGCTCACCGATGGGGACAGGGGGGAACACTGAAGCTTTCTTT.